These T cell receptor beta chains were read from a single sample in a study of cytomegalovirus exposure and HLA in healthy donors. Sequenced by immunoSEQ multiplex PCR; TCRdb stores in-frame clones only, minus some. The sample includes roughly 180,000 clones, 81% of them seen just once. Sequencing input: PBMCs. All receptors come from a woman aged 18-35 years in good health and CMV-seropositive. Both conserved end residues are trimmed from each CDR3. Fields, in order: J gene, V gene, CDR3 protein.

j_call: TRBJ2-7
v_call: TRBV7-9
cdr3_aa: ASSLAGSYEQY

j_call: TRBJ2-2
v_call: TRBV7-3
cdr3_aa: ASSLRSRGTGELF

j_call: TRBJ2-3
v_call: TRBV7-9
cdr3_aa: ASSSNTRTITDTQY

j_call: TRBJ1-6
v_call: TRBV15
cdr3_aa: ATSRVQGAMYNSPLH

j_call: TRBJ1-2
v_call: TRBV14
cdr3_aa: ASSQEFRGVGGYT

j_call: TRBJ1-5
v_call: TRBV6-1
cdr3_aa: ASSETGGSGPQH

j_call: TRBJ2-1
v_call: TRBV7-3
cdr3_aa: ASSLIGGGNEQF

j_call: TRBJ2-6
v_call: TRBV14
cdr3_aa: ASSPTGSGANVLT

j_call: TRBJ1-2
v_call: TRBV29-1
cdr3_aa: SDPEDCYGYT

j_call: TRBJ1-2
v_call: TRBV6-5
cdr3_aa: ASSQSQALLYGYT

j_call: TRBJ2-2
v_call: TRBV6-4
cdr3_aa: ASSKAGGTGELF

j_call: TRBJ2-5
v_call: TRBV5-1
cdr3_aa: ASSLAGEGGETQY

j_call: TRBJ2-3
v_call: TRBV5-1
cdr3_aa: ASSLGGGARRTDTQY

j_call: TRBJ2-5
v_call: TRBV11-2
cdr3_aa: ASSQGLAGVWETQY

j_call: TRBJ1-4
v_call: TRBV18
cdr3_aa: ASSPGTDEKLF

j_call: TRBJ2-4
v_call: TRBV15
cdr3_aa: ATRPGQELLAKNIQY

j_call: TRBJ2-7
v_call: TRBV7-7
cdr3_aa: ASSLSGGGEQY

j_call: TRBJ2-1
v_call: TRBV6-4
cdr3_aa: ASSDLAGGYNEQF

j_call: TRBJ2-7
v_call: TRBV19
cdr3_aa: ASRGRGIYEQY

j_call: TRBJ1-5
v_call: TRBV7-9
cdr3_aa: ASSRDYNQPQH

j_call: TRBJ2-2
v_call: TRBV7-9
cdr3_aa: ASSPSPGMGQDGELF

j_call: TRBJ2-3
v_call: TRBV4-1
cdr3_aa: ASSPRPPTSFATDTQY

j_call: TRBJ2-5
v_call: TRBV30
cdr3_aa: AWGGQTQETQY

j_call: TRBJ2-4
v_call: TRBV5-1
cdr3_aa: ASSRGTGQNIQY

j_call: TRBJ2-1
v_call: TRBV11-3
cdr3_aa: ASSFGAGGRGEQF

j_call: TRBJ2-5
v_call: TRBV29-1
cdr3_aa: SVGGQKQETQY

j_call: TRBJ2-1
v_call: TRBV6-1
cdr3_aa: ASLGGVLYNEQF

j_call: TRBJ2-5
v_call: TRBV14
cdr3_aa: ASSQDYAAGVRDQY

j_call: TRBJ2-6
v_call: TRBV4-1
cdr3_aa: ASSHPKGKVLSSGANVLT

j_call: TRBJ2-3
v_call: TRBV10-3
cdr3_aa: AIGGPGTSVIPTDTQY

j_call: TRBJ1-6
v_call: TRBV19
cdr3_aa: ASSVGRANSPLH

j_call: TRBJ1-1
v_call: TRBV2
cdr3_aa: ASTQDRNTEAF

j_call: TRBJ2-7
v_call: TRBV5-1
cdr3_aa: AKQMAAYEQY

j_call: TRBJ2-3
v_call: TRBV6-5
cdr3_aa: ASGGATDTQY

j_call: TRBJ2-5
v_call: TRBV5-1
cdr3_aa: ASSLAYQETQY

j_call: TRBJ1-3
v_call: TRBV19
cdr3_aa: ASSPLPGGLFGNTIY

j_call: TRBJ1-1
v_call: TRBV30
cdr3_aa: ARTSTGGDTEAF